Each of the 27 T cell receptor beta chains below was sequenced from the same sample in a study of CD8+CD57+ T cells in acquired aplastic anemia. Profiling of TCR beta VDJ combinations and CDR3 sequences used genomic DNA as template. One entry per CDR3 protein results from TCRdb running MiXCR on the reads. Among approximately 200,000 distinct CDR3 sequences listed, about three fifths were seen once. The sample was sorted CD4+, CD8+, or CD8+CD57+ T cells (not recorded which) from PBMCs. These receptors were obtained from a human donor with severe aplastic anemia or a healthy control (not recorded which).

The chain links TRBV6-1 to TRBJ1-6, with 9 bases lining up with TRBD1. The germline V gene has CDR1 MNHNS and CDR2 SASEGT. The CDR3 has 14 amino acids. After removal of 6 bases from V and 7 bases from J, the junction contained 4 bases not matched to a gene. The CDR3 region is CASRPGQGNSPLHF. The CDR3 DNA follows: TGTGCCAGCAGGCCGGGACAGGGCAATTCACCCCTCCACTTT.

J is TRBJ1-3 and V is TRBV7-2; D perhaps matches TRBD1 (5 bases). The CDR3 has 16 residues. Germline CDR1 is SGHTA and CDR2 is FQGNSA. Trimming cost V 5 bases and J 0 bases, with 14 bases left between them. CDR3 in DNA: TGTGCCAGCAGCCGCGGGACCGTGTTCTCTGGAAACACCATATATTTT. It yields the protein CASSRGTVFSGNTIYF.

This clonotype was picked up a small number of times. The chain is built from TRBV6-2 or TRBV6-3 and TRBJ2-4, with TRBD2 matching over 10 bases. Germline CDR1 MNHEY, CDR2 SVGEGT. The CDR3 consists of 17 residues. Trimming at V came to 4 bases and at J to 1 base, leaving 7 bases not matched to a gene. The DNA for the CDR3 is TGTGCCAGCAGTTTCTTAGCGGGGGGCGCCGCCAAAAACATTCAGTACTTC. Translating it yields CASSFLAGGAAKNIQYF.

The V call is TRBV20-1, the J call TRBJ2-5, with 15 bases identical to TRBD2. Germline trimming cut 4 bases from V and 5 bases from J; bases unmatched to any gene: 8. Germline CDR1 is DFQATT and CDR2 is SNEGSKA (reference sequence). This CDR3 contains 16 residues. The CDR3 DNA is TGCAGTGCTACAAGGGGACTAGCGGGAGGTGGGGAGACCCAGTACTTC. It specifies CSATRGLAGGGETQYF.

This clonotype came up many times. V and J are TRBV12-3 or TRBV12-4 and TRBJ2-7; 14 positions match TRBD2. This CDR3 contains 15 residues. With V trimmed by 1 base and J by 7 bases, 3 bases remained unmatched. CDR3 sequence (DNA): TGTGCCAGCAGTTTAGGGGGACTAGCGGGGGTTGAGCAGTACTTC. Encoded protein: CASSLGGLAGVEQYF.

The V gene is TRBV25-1, the J gene TRBJ2-5, with D maybe TRBD2 (5 bases). Germline V gene sequence: CDR1 MGHDK, CDR2 SYGVNS. V was clipped by 0 bases and J by 1 base, with 9 bases between them. The CDR3 has 15 residues. This CDR3 is CASSEYRGAQETQYF. CDR3 nucleotides: TGTGCCAGCAGTGAATATCGGGGTGCCCAAGAGACCCAGTACTTC.

The gene calls are TRBV6-5 and TRBJ2-1; TRBD2 matches 9 bases. V shed 5 bases, J shed 5 bases, and the junction held 4 bases outside the gene matches. Looked up from germline, CDR1 is MNHEY and CDR2 is SVGAGI. The CDR3 is 14 amino acids. The DNA for the CDR3 is TGTGCCAGCAGTCTAGCGGGATTCAACAATGAGCAGTTCTTC. This encodes CASSLAGFNNEQFF.

This rearrangement joins TRBV7-3 to TRBJ2-7; 7 nucleotides agree with TRBD1. V shed 5 bases, J shed 7 bases, and the junction held 8 bases outside the gene matches. CDR1 is SGHTA, CDR2 FQGTGA, per germline. The CDR3 is 13 residues long. The CDR3 reads CASSLRQGQEQYF. The CDR3 nucleotides are TGTGCCAGCAGCCTAAGACAGGGCCAGGAGCAGTACTTC.

Only a few counts were recorded for this clonotype. The chain combines TRBV7-2 with TRBJ2-1; TRBD2 matches 12 bases. The V gene end was trimmed by 5 bases and the J gene end by 6 bases; junction bases not matched to a gene: 2. This CDR3 region has 14 residues. Germline CDR1 is SGHTA and CDR2 is FQGNSA. CDR3 residues: CASSELAGGNEQFF. The CDR3 coding sequence is TGTGCCAGCAGCGAACTAGCGGGAGGCAATGAGCAGTTCTTC.

CDR3 DNA sequence: TGTGCCAGCAGCCCCCGCGGGAAGCGGGGGGAGAGCGAGACCCAGTACTTC. Translating it yields CASSPRGKRGESETQYF. V and J are TRBV7-9 and TRBJ2-5; 9 bases are shared with TRBD2. Germline CDR1 is SEHNR and CDR2 is FQNEAQ (reference sequence). With V trimmed by 5 bases and J by 5 bases, 15 bases remained unmatched. The CDR3 runs to 17 residues.

This chain joins TRBV25-1 and TRBJ1-1; no firm D call. Germline V gene lookup returns CDR1 MGHDK and CDR2 SYGVNS. CDR3 length: 19 residues. The CDR3, as DNA: TGTCCCTTCCGGCGTCCGGCAACCCCCAGAGGACCCTTGAACACTGAAGCTTTCTTT. Translated: CPFRRPATPRGPLNTEAFF.

In regard to this clonotype: At one boundary the junction diverges from the germline segment, which might be a read error. The rearrangement uses TRBV7-3 and TRBJ2-7; 13 nucleotides align to TRBD2. The CDR3 spans 16 residues. Per germline, CDR1 SGHTA and CDR2 FQGTGA. This CDR3 is CANSFSGLAGAYEQYF. CDR3 DNA sequence: TGTGCCAACAGCTTTAGCGGACTAGCGGGGGCCTACGAGCAGTACTTC.

Only one count was recorded for this clonotype. The rearrangement joins TRBV7-9 to TRBJ2-3; TRBD2 matches 7 bases. The V segment lost 1 base and the J segment 0 bases; nucleotides outside the gene matches: 4. The CDR3 covers 16 residues. Germline CDR1 and CDR2: SEHNR and FQNEAQ (reference sequence). As DNA, the CDR3 is TGTGCCAGCAGCTTAGGAACTAGCGTAAGCACAGATACGCAGTATTTT. It is translated as CASSLGTSVSTDTQYF.

The rearrangement uses TRBV15 and TRBJ1-5, with 11 positions matching TRBD1. The CDR3 sequence is 16 residues long. V dropped 1 base and J dropped 7; count of bases not matched to a gene: 6. Looked up from germline, CDR1 is LNHNV and CDR2 is YYDKDF (reference sequence). The CDR3 nucleotides are TGTGCCACCAGCAGAGTAGGACAGGGGGCCGGACAGCCCCAGCATTTT. Residues: CATSRVGQGAGQPQHF.

The chain joins TRBV7-2 to TRBJ1-1; no firm D call. Germline values: CDR1 SGHTA, CDR2 FQGNSA. With 2 bases removed from V and 5 bases from J, the gap between germline ends came to 21 bases. The CDR3 sequence is 17 residues long. This CDR3 reads CASSLSWNPTFGTEAFF. The CDR3 region has the DNA TGTGCCAGCAGCTTATCCTGGAACCCTACTTTTGGGACTGAAGCTTTCTTT.

The V call is TRBV20-1, the J call TRBJ2-7; unclear D gene. Germline loops: CDR1 DFQATT, CDR2 SNEGSKA (reference sequence). The CDR3 is 12 residues long. V was trimmed by 5 bases and J by 4 bases, leaving 12 bases between them. The CDR3 sequence is CSASETEYEQYF. The CDR3 region has the DNA TGCAGTGCTTCCGAGACCGAATACGAGCAGTACTTC.

The chain joins TRBV7-9 to TRBJ2-5; D possibly matches TRBD1 or TRBD2 (5 bases each). The CDR3 extends over 16 amino acids. The V gene lost 1 base and the J gene lost 4 bases, with 16 bases spanning the gap. CDR1 SEHNR and CDR2 FQNEAQ come from the germline V gene (reference sequence). CDR3 in amino acids: CASSLGGYRRAETQYF. CDR3 sequence (DNA): TGTGCCAGCAGCTTAGGGGGGTACAGAAGGGCAGAGACCCAGTACTTC.

The gene calls are TRBV5-1 and TRBJ1-2; no clear D gene. The germline V gene has CDR1 SGHRS and CDR2 YFSETQ. V shed 0 bases and J shed 3 bases, with 9 bases lying between them. The CDR3 has 14 amino acids. CDR3 bases: TGCGCCAGCAGCTTGGGGGCCGATTACTATGGCTACACCTTC. Translated: CASSLGADYYGYTF. The full variable domain, rest sourced from reference TRBV5-1 and TRBJ1-2, is KAGVTQTPRYLIKTRGQQVTLSCSPISGHRSVSWYQQTPGQGLQFLFEYFSETQRNKGNFPGRFSGRQFSNSRSEMNVSTLELGDSALYLCASSLGADYYGYTFGSGTRLTVV.

The gene calls are TRBV15 and TRBJ2-3, with 10 bases matching TRBD1. The CDR3 sequence is 15 residues long. Trimming at V came to 3 bases and at J to 4 bases, leaving 4 bases not matched to a gene. The V gene's germline CDR1 is LNHNV and CDR2 YYDKDF (reference sequence). The DNA for the CDR3 is TGTGCCACCAGCAGGGGACAGGGGCAAGCAGATACGCAGTATTTT. Encoded protein: CATSRGQGQADTQYF.

The chain employs TRBV7-9 and TRBJ2-7; D unclear. Germline CDR1 SEHNR, CDR2 FQNEAQ (reference sequence). Trimming shortened V by 5 bases and J by 2 bases, and 7 bases separated the two germline ends. The length of the CDR3 is 12 residues. CDR3 coding DNA: TGTGCCAGCAGCCCAAAGGCCTACGAGCAGTACTTC. Protein sequence: CASSPKAYEQYF. Based on the CDR3 plus reference TRBV7-9 and TRBJ2-7, the full variable domain is DTGVSQNPRHKITKRGQNVTFRCDPISEHNRLYWYRQTLGQGPEFLTYFQNEAQLEKSRLLSDRFSAERPKGSFSTLEIQRTEQGDSAMYLCASSPKAYEQYFGPGTRLTVT.

In this sample, this clonotype turned up many times. The rearrangement uses TRBV3-1 and TRBJ1-2; D possibly corresponds to TRBD1 (5 bases). This CDR3 region has 14 residues. V was cut by 4 bases and J by 4 bases, with 13 bases left in between. Germline V CDR1 and CDR2: LGHDT, YNNKEL (reference sequence). CDR3 sequence (DNA): TGTGCCAGCAGCCTTCCTGGGGCCGTCTATGGCTACACCTTC. It specifies CASSLPGAVYGYTF.

Ten or more counts support this clonotype. The chain has TRBV14 and TRBJ1-2; 7 nucleotides match TRBD1. With V trimmed by 4 bases and J by 2 bases, 10 bases remained unmatched. The CDR3 sequence is 16 residues long. Germline CDR1 is SGHDN and CDR2 is FVKESK. CDR3 protein: CASSPSGTDFNYGYTF. The CDR3, as DNA: TGTGCCAGCAGCCCTTCCGGGACAGATTTCAACTATGGCTACACCTTC.

The J gene is TRBJ1-2, the V gene TRBV7-9; D might be TRBD1 (5 bases). This CDR3 spans 12 amino acids. Germline V gene sequence: CDR1 SEHNR, CDR2 FQNEAQ (reference sequence). V lost 5 bases and J lost 5, with 9 bases in between. CDR3 DNA: TGTGCCAGCAGCGCACAGGTATATGGCTACACCTTC. Protein sequence: CASSAQVYGYTF.

This clonotype was found many times. The J gene is TRBJ1-5, the V gene TRBV28; D remains ambiguous. The CDR3 extends over 15 amino acids. Trimming removed 7 bases from V and 5 bases from J, with 18 bases in between. The germline V gene has CDR1 MDHEN and CDR2 SYDVKM. CDR3 residues: CASTYSGAGDQPQHF. DNA of the CDR3: TGTGCCAGCACCTACTCGGGCGCGGGAGATCAGCCCCAGCATTTT.

With respect to this clonotype: The junction departs from germline at one end; a sequencing error may be responsible. The V gene is TRBV7-7, the J gene TRBJ2-7; tentatively, D is TRBD1 (5 bases). Per germline, CDR1 SSHAT and CDR2 FNYEAQ (reference sequence). This CDR3 is built from 14 residues. The CDR3 spells CASSEGRTGSEQYF. For the CDR3, the DNA is TGTGCTAGCAGCGAAGGCCGCACAGGCTCCGAGCAGTACTTC.

For this clonotype: Germline is not matched at one junction end, which may reflect a read error. V and J are TRBV7-9 and TRBJ2-7; TRBD2 aligns across 7 bases. CDR1 is SEHNR, CDR2 FQNEAQ, per germline (reference sequence). The CDR3 is made up of 13 amino acids. CDR3 DNA: TGTGCCAGCAGCAGAGGGGAGGGGCGAGAGCGGTACTTC. It specifies CASSRGEGRERYF. Together with reference TRBV7-9 and TRBJ2-7, the CDR3 gives the full variable domain: DTGVSQNPRHKITKRGQNVTFRCDPISEHNRLYWYRQTLGQGPEFLTYFQNEAQLEKSRLLSDRFSAERPKGSFSTLEIQRTEQGDSAMYLCASSRGEGRERYFGPGTRLTVT.

The V gene is TRBV7-2, the J gene TRBJ2-1; unclear D gene. Germline-derived CDR1 and CDR2 are SGHTA and FQGNSA. The CDR3 has 14 residues. V was trimmed by 2 bases and J by 9 bases, leaving 14 bases between them. CDR3 DNA: TGTGCCAGCAGCTTAACCCCAGGAGCCGGTGAGCAGTTCTTC. This translates into CASSLTPGAGEQFF.